This T cell receptor beta chain came from a study of blood T cell repertoires in COVID-19. The method was immunoSEQ multiplex PCR; TCRdb's version includes in-frame clones alone and lacks a portion of them. The sample holds 90,000 to 100,000 clones, 65% to 85% seen once. V lost 6 bases, J lost 3 bases, and 17 bases lay in between. This CDR3 has 15 amino acids. The germline V gene has CDR1 SGDLS and CDR2 YYNGEE. This chain joins TRBV9 and TRBJ2-3; possible D gene TRBD1, 7 bases. The sequenced sample was peripheral blood. This receptor was identified in a man aged 60 to 69 with acute or convalescent COVID-19. CDR3 amino acids: CASNIQGGSTDTQYF. The CDR3 bases are TGTGCCAGCAACATTCAGGGGGGTTCAACAGATACGCAGTATTTT. Based on the CDR3 plus reference TRBV9 and TRBJ2-3, the full variable domain is DSGVTQTPKHLITATGQRVTLRCSPRSGDLSVYWYQQSLDQGLQFLIQYYNGEERAKGNILERFSAQQFPDLHSELNLSSLELGDSALYFCASNIQGGSTDTQYFGPGTRLTVL.